Listed below are T cell receptor beta chains from one sample, sequenced in a study of spatial heterogeneity in lung cancer. TCRdb re-analysed the 5' RACE reads in MiXCR, keeping a single row per CDR3 protein. The sample shows about 22,000 distinct CDR3 sequences, under 3.5% of them seen only once. This material consisted of lung tumor tissue, taken at surgery. The receptor source for this set is a male donor with early-stage non-small cell lung cancer. Each CDR3 is given with its conserved first and last residue. Each record gives: V gene, D gene, clone size, J gene, CDR3 length, CDR3 protein, CDR3 DNA. D genes are given only for firm matches. Part of the rows lack a size; the others show once, few, many or a class for expanded clones.

TRBV12-3/TRBV12-4	.	many	TRBJ2-1	14	CASSVTESYNEQFF	TGTGCCAGCAGCGTAACAGAGTCTTACAATGAGCAGTTCTTC
TRBV6-6	.	many	TRBJ2-5	13	CASSYGVQETQYF	TGTGCCAGCAGTTACGGGGTTCAAGAGACCCAGTACTTC
TRBV25-1	TRBD2	few	TRBJ2-1	18	CASSELGSGRMSYNEQFF	TGTGCCAGCAGTGAATTGGGTAGCGGGAGGATGTCCTACAATGAGCAGTTCTTC
TRBV18	.	once	TRBJ2-5	15	CASSPPTELQETQYF	TGTGCCAGCTCACCTCCGACGGAACTCCAAGAGACCCAGTACTTC
TRBV20-1	TRBD1	many	TRBJ2-7	15	CSARGPGQGASEQYF	TGCAGTGCTAGGGGACCGGGACAGGGGGCGAGCGAGCAGTACTTC
TRBV5-1	.	many	TRBJ2-2	14	CASSFQGTTGELFF	TGCGCCAGCAGCTTCCAGGGGACCACCGGGGAGCTGTTTTTT
TRBV7-2	.	many	TRBJ2-5	12	CASSPDLETQYF	TGTGCCAGCAGCCCGGACCTGGAGACCCAGTACTTC
TRBV7-9	.	many	TRBJ1-2	12	CASGGEVYGYTF	TGTGCCAGCGGTGGGGAGGTCTATGGCTACACCTTC
TRBV7-9	TRBD2	many	TRBJ2-5	17	CASSSPRGRNIEETQYF	TGTGCCAGCAGCTCCCCCCGCGGGAGGAACATTGAAGAGACCCAGTACTTC
TRBV27	TRBD2	many	TRBJ2-5	16	CASSPQFASGRETQYF	TGTGCCAGCAGTCCCCAATTTGCTAGCGGGAGAGAGACCCAGTACTTC
TRBV29-1	TRBD1	many	TRBJ2-7	14	CSVAQRDRSYEQYF	TGCAGCGTAGCCCAACGGGACAGATCCTACGAGCAGTACTTC
TRBV9	.	many	TRBJ2-2	15	CASSVEPRNTGELFF	TGTGCCAGCAGCGTAGAACCGAGGAACACCGGGGAGCTGTTTTTT
TRBV12-3/TRBV12-4	.	many	TRBJ2-2	16	CASSPWVAMESGELFF	TGTGCCAGCAGTCCATGGGTCGCAATGGAATCCGGGGAGCTGTTTTTT
TRBV20-1	TRBD2	many	TRBJ2-7	15	CSACGLAGGSYEQYF	TGCAGTGCTTGTGGACTAGCGGGAGGATCCTACGAGCAGTACTTC
TRBV24-1	.	many	TRBJ2-1	12	CATSERDNEQFF	TGTGCCACCAGTGAGCGGGACAATGAGCAGTTCTTC
TRBV2	.	many	TRBJ1-6	15	CASRREGHINSPLHF	TGTGCCAGCCGACGAGAGGGACATATTAATTCACCCCTCCACTTT
TRBV6-5	.	.	TRBJ1-1	15	CASSPRQIMNTEAFF	TGTGCCAGCAGCCCGAGACAGATTATGAACACTGAAGCTTTCTTT
TRBV5-1	TRBD1	many	TRBJ2-5	15	CASSWGTGQRETQYF	TGCGCCAGCAGCTGGGGGACAGGTCAGAGAGAGACCCAGTACTTC
TRBV24-1	TRBD2	many	TRBJ2-5	13	CATRAGERGTQYF	TGTGCCACCAGAGCGGGAGAGCGAGGGACCCAGTACTTC
TRBV3-1	TRBD2	many	TRBJ2-1	15	CASSPTSGRAREQFF	TGTGCCAGCAGCCCGACTAGCGGGAGGGCTAGGGAGCAGTTCTTC
TRBV3-1	.	many	TRBJ2-3	15	CASSRNPGSTDTQYF	TGTGCCAGCAGCCGAAACCCCGGTAGCACAGATACGCAGTATTTT
TRBV7-9	TRBD1	many	TRBJ1-4	14	CASSSGTGLEKLFF	TGTGCCAGCAGCTCCGGGACAGGGTTAGAAAAACTGTTTTTT
TRBV20-1	.	many	TRBJ1-1	15	CSARQPGFTNTEAFF	TGCAGTGCTAGACAGCCAGGGTTCACGAACACTGAAGCTTTCTTT
TRBV7-2	TRBD2	many	TRBJ2-3	14	CASSLGLATDTQYF	TGTGCCAGCAGCTTGGGACTAGCGACAGATACGCAGTATTTT
TRBV7-2	.	many	TRBJ1-2	14	CASSLNTGNYGYTF	TGTGCCAGCAGCCTCAATACGGGAAACTATGGCTACACCTTC
TRBV23-1	.	medium-sized	TRBJ2-3	12	CASSQSGDTQYF	TGCGCCAGCAGTCAATCAGGGGATACGCAGTATTTT
TRBV27	.	many	TRBJ2-2	14	CASSTTGLTGELFF	TGTGCCAGCAGTACCACAGGGCTCACCGGGGAGCTGTTTTTT
TRBV4-3	.	many	TRBJ2-4	17	CASSQETAGLAKNIQYF	TGCGCCAGCAGCCAAGAAACTGCTGGGTTAGCCAAAAACATTCAGTACTTC
TRBV5-6	TRBD2	many	TRBJ2-3	19	CASSLVIGLLAGRSDTQYF	TGTGCCAGCAGCTTGGTAATTGGACTGCTAGCGGGAAGGTCAGATACGCAGTATTTT
TRBV7-2	.	many	TRBJ2-2	15	CASSLGYSNTGELFF	TGTGCCAGCAGCTTAGGATATTCGAACACCGGGGAGCTGTTTTTT
TRBV3-1	TRBD2	many	TRBJ2-7	14	CASSQLAGAGKQYF	TGTGCCAGCAGCCAACTAGCGGGTGCTGGTAAGCAGTACTTC
TRBV29-1	.	many	TRBJ2-1	11	CSALVGEEQFF	TGCAGCGCATTGGTCGGGGAGGAGCAGTTCTTC
TRBV9	.	many	TRBJ2-6	14	CASRGGKNSNVLTF	TGTGCCAGCAGGGGGGGAAAGAATTCTAACGTCCTGACTTTC
TRBV5-1	TRBD1	many	TRBJ1-6	15	CASSSGQGANSPLHF	TGCGCCAGCAGCTCCGGACAGGGGGCTAATTCACCCCTCCACTTT
TRBV24-1	TRBD1	many	TRBJ2-7	15	CATSDRGTGLGEQYF	TGTGCCACCAGTGACCGTGGGACAGGGCTAGGCGAGCAGTACTTC
TRBV20-1	TRBD2	many	TRBJ2-5	15	CSARLTSGRRETQYF	TGCAGTGCTAGGTTGACTAGCGGGAGAAGAGAGACCCAGTACTTC
TRBV6-5	.	many	TRBJ2-7	13	CASIGTDPYGQYF	TGTGCCAGCATAGGTACAGACCCCTACGGGCAGTACTTC
TRBV5-6	.	many	TRBJ2-3	15	CASSLERVSTDTQYF	TGTGCCAGCAGCTTGGAACGGGTCTCCACAGATACGCAGTATTTT
TRBV20-1	.	many	TRBJ1-1	15	CSARVYRVYGTEAFF	TGCAGTGCTAGAGTGTATAGGGTGTACGGCACTGAAGCTTTCTTT
TRBV7-4	.	.	TRBJ1-6	13	CASSADGDSPLHF	TGTGCCAGCAGTGCGGACGGAGATTCACCCCTCCACTTT
TRBV20-1	TRBD1	many	TRBJ2-7	13	CSAPRTGTYEQYF	TGCAGTGCTCCACGGACAGGGACCTACGAGCAGTACTTC
TRBV2	.	many	TRBJ2-1	15	CASSEYAFLYNEQFF	TGTGCCAGCAGTGAATACGCGTTCCTCTACAATGAGCAGTTCTTC
TRBV6-5	TRBD1	medium-sized	TRBJ1-6	17	CASSYSSGTGGNSPLHF	TGTGCCAGCAGTTACTCCTCCGGGACAGGGGGCAACTCACCCCTCCACTTT
TRBV12-3/TRBV12-4	.	many	TRBJ2-2	15	CASSLITENTGELFF	TGTGCCAGCAGTTTAATAACAGAAAACACCGGGGAGCTGTTTTTT
TRBV11-2	.	many	TRBJ2-1	15	CASSPAGGDENEQFF	TGTGCCAGCAGCCCCGCGGGCGGGGATGAGAATGAGCAGTTCTTC
TRBV6-5	.	many	TRBJ2-7	13	CASSYGLAGEQYF	TGTGCCAGCAGTTACGGACTCGCGGGAGAGCAGTACTTC
TRBV7-6	TRBD2	many	TRBJ2-3	16	CASSLAPSGRTDTQYF	TGTGCCAGCAGCTTAGCCCCGAGCGGGAGAACAGATACGCAGTATTTT
TRBV7-8	.	many	TRBJ2-3	12	CASSWRTDTQYF	TGTGCCAGCAGCTGGAGAACGGATACGCAGTATTTT
TRBV7-2	.	.	TRBJ1-5	13	CASSLERNQPQHF	TGTGCCAGCAGCCTGGAGAGGAATCAGCCCCAGCATTTT
TRBV5-1	TRBD2	many	TRBJ2-3	19	CASSQPPRGLAGVTDTQYF	TGCGCCAGCAGCCAACCACCACGCGGACTAGCGGGAGTAACAGATACGCAGTATTTT
TRBV29-1	TRBD1	many	TRBJ2-3	14	CSVVGGARTDTQYF	TGCAGCGTAGTAGGGGGCGCGAGGACAGATACGCAGTATTTT
TRBV18	.	many	TRBJ2-7	15	CASSPLQGGTYEQYF	TGTGCCAGCTCACCACTCCAGGGGGGAACCTACGAGCAGTACTTC
TRBV20-1	.	many	TRBJ2-7	18	CSARVWSLSGDIAYEQYF	TGCAGTGCTAGAGTTTGGTCTCTCTCCGGGGACATCGCCTACGAGCAGTACTTC
TRBV12-3/TRBV12-4	TRBD2	many	TRBJ2-2	16	CASRRGLAENTGELFF	TGTGCCAGCAGGAGGGGACTAGCGGAAAACACCGGGGAGCTGTTTTTT
TRBV2	TRBD1	large	TRBJ1-2	12	CASRDSLISYTF	TGTGCCAGTCGGGACAGTTTAATAAGCTACACCTTC